The T cell receptor beta chain described here comes from a study of beta chain features in type 1 diabetes. On the study more broadly: Sorted cell examination encompassed about 110,000,000 cells across all samples.

The CDR3 is 17 residues long. V shed 1 base and J 12 bases; nucleotides not matched to a gene: 18. Germline V gives CDR1 MGHRA, CDR2 YSYEKL. Sequenced material consisted of expressed TCRB transcripts (all of the isolated RNA was reverse transcribed). Clones were sequenced by immunoSEQ multiplex PCR, and TCRdb holds only the in-frame ones, with some missing. The table has some 270,000 clones, 7.5% to 9.5% seen once. This clone was recorded at least ten times. The J gene is TRBJ2-1, the V gene TRBV4-1; TRBD2 matches at 7 bases. Sequenced: central memory CD4+ T cells from blood. This TCR derives from a woman younger than 30 in good health. The CDR3 DNA reads as TGCGCCAGCAGCCAAGGAGGATACGGGAGGCCTCTCGACTCGCAGTTCTTC. Protein product: CASSQGGYGRPLDSQFF.